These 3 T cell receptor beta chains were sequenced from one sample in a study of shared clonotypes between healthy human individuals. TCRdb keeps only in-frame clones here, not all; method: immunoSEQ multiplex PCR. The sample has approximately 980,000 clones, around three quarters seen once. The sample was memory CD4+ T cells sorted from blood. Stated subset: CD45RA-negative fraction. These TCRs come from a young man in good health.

Here the CDR3 DNA reads TGCGCCAGCAGCTTGGCCGACAGGGGTATTAATGAAAAACTGTTTTTT. This sequence encodes CASSLADRGINEKLFF. The V and J genes are TRBV5-1 and TRBJ1-4, with 8 bases lining up with TRBD1. CDR3 length equals 16 residues. The V segment lost 0 bases and the J segment 4 bases; nucleotides outside the gene matches: 5. CDR1 SGHRS and CDR2 YFSETQ come from the germline V gene.

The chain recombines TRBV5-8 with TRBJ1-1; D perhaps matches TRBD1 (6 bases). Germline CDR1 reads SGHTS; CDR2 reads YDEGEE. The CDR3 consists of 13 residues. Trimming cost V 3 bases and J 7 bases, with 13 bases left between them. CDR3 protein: CASSSQLRGEAFF. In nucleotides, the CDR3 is TGTGCCAGCAGCTCTCAACTCAGGGGTGAAGCTTTCTTT.

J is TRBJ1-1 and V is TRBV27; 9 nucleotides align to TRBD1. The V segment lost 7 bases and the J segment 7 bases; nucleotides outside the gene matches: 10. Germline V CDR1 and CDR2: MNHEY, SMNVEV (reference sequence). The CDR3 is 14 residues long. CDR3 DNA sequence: TGTGCCAGCAAGAGGGAACAGGGGGCTAGTGAAGCTTTCTTT. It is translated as CASKREQGASEAFF.